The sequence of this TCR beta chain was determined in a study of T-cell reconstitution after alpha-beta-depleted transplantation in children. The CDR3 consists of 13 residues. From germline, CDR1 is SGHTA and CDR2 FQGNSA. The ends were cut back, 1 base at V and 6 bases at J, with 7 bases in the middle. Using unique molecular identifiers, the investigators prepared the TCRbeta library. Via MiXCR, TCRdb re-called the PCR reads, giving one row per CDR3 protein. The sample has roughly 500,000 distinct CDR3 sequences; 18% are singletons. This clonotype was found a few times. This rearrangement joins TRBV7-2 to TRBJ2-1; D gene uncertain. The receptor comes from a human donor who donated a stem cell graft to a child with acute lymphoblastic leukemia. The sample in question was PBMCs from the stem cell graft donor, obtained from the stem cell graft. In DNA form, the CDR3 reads TGTGCCAGCAGCTTAGTGTTTGGCAATGAGCAGTTCTTC. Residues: CASSLVFGNEQFF.